These 13 T cell receptor beta chains came from one sample sequenced in a study of CD8+CD57+ T cells in acquired aplastic anemia. CDR3 and TCR beta VDJ profiling relied on a genomic DNA template. Each CDR3 protein gets one entry after TCRdb re-called the reads with MiXCR. This table holds 150,000 to 180,000 distinct CDR3 sequences, about 50% found once. The authors sequenced patients whose flow cytometry had shown CD8+CD57+ cell expansion. Sequenced input: sorted CD4+, CD8+, or CD8+CD57+ T cells (not recorded which) from PBMCs. Receptors were obtained from a human donor with aplastic anemia.

This clonotype turned up a few times. The genes are TRBV24-1 and TRBJ2-7; TRBD2 matches at 7 bases. Germline V gene sequence: CDR1 KGHDR, CDR2 SFDVKD. The CDR3 is 14 residues long. V lost 5 bases and J lost 5; bases outside the gene matches: 8. The chain's CDR3 is CATSGVRERDEQYF. The CDR3 region has the DNA TGTGCCACCAGTGGTGTGCGGGAGCGCGACGAGCAGTACTTC.

This sequence joins TRBV20-1 and TRBJ2-7, with 8 positions matching TRBD1. The CDR3 length is 14 residues. The V and J ends lost 6 bases and 2 bases, in that order; junction bases with no gene match: 9. Germline assignment: CDR1 DFQATT and CDR2 SNEGSKA (reference sequence). The CDR3 bases are TGCAGTGCCACCCAGACAGGGGTCGCCTACGAGCAGTACTTC. It translates to CSATQTGVAYEQYF.

The rearrangement links TRBV19 to TRBJ2-5, with D maybe TRBD2 (5 bases). V dropped 3 bases and J dropped 5 bases, with 16 bases sitting between them. Germline CDR1 reads LNHDA; CDR2 reads SQIVND (reference sequence). The CDR3 is made up of 15 amino acids. The CDR3 DNA reads TGTGCCAGTAGTATTGGAGGAGAACTCGGGGAGACCCAGTACTTC. Translated, it gives CASSIGGELGETQYF. Combining the CDR3 with reference TRBV19 and TRBJ2-5 gives the whole variable domain DGGITQSPKYLFRKEGQNVTLSCEQNLNHDAMYWYRQDPGQGLRLIYYSQIVNDFQKGDIAEGYSVSREKKESFPLTVTSAQKNPTAFYLCASSIGGELGETQYFGPGTRLLVL.

This clonotype has just a few counts. CDR3 DNA sequence: TGTGCCAGCAGCGTAGGGGAGAGGGGGGTTCAGTACTTC. Protein: CASSVGERGVQYF. V and J are TRBV9 and TRBJ2-4; D assignment may be TRBD1 or TRBD2 (6 bases each). Germline V gene sequence: CDR1 SGDLS, CDR2 YYNGEE. This CDR3 has 13 amino acids. V was shortened by 0 bases and J by 11 bases, with 12 bases between the two germline ends. Full variable domain (rest looked up from reference TRBV9 and TRBJ2-4): DSGVTQTPKHLITATGQRVTLRCSPRSGDLSVYWYQQSLDQGLQFLIQYYNGEERAKGNILERFSAQQFPDLHSELNLSSLELGDSALYFCASSVGERGVQYFGAGTRLSVL.

In the case of this clonotype: A much larger clone sits a single nucleotide away, making a read error possible. No conserved phenylalanine or tryptophan is present at the end of the CDR3, so a read error is the likely explanation. DNA for the CDR3: TGTGCCAGCAGTTTAGGGATAGGGGGGAACACTGAAGCTTTCATT. The encoded protein is CASSLGIGGNTEAFI. The chain joins TRBV12-3 or TRBV12-4 to TRBJ1-1, with D possibly matching TRBD1 (6 bases). The CDR3 runs 15 residues. Between the trimmed V and J ends, which lost 1 base and 1 base, there was a span of 10 bases.

Comments on this clonotype: Germline and junction disagree at one end, which may indicate a read error. The chain links TRBV7-6 to TRBJ2-5; tentatively, D is TRBD2 (5 bases). Germline lookup yields CDR1 SGHVS and CDR2 FNYEAQ. The CDR3 extends over 13 amino acids. CDR3 sequence: CASGLVAQETQYF. The CDR3 DNA sequence: TGTGCCAGCGGCTTAGTAGCGCAAGAGACCCAGTACTTC.

V and J are TRBV24-1 and TRBJ2-1; no firm D call. There are 16 residues in the CDR3. V dropped 2 bases and J dropped 0 bases, with 10 bases sitting between them. Germline-derived CDR1 and CDR2 are KGHDR and SFDVKD. The CDR3, as DNA: TGTGCCACCAGTGATTCGAGCGTAAGCTCCTACAATGAGCAGTTCTTC. It translates to CATSDSSVSSYNEQFF.

This chain uses TRBV5-1 with TRBJ2-7; D is unclear. This CDR3 comprises 9 residues. Germline CDR1 SGHRS, CDR2 YFSETQ. With 10 bases removed from V and 6 bases from J, the gap between germline ends came to 8 bases. CDR3 loop: CAPRSEQYF. In DNA form, the CDR3 reads TGCGCCCCCCGAAGCGAGCAGTACTTC.

A remark on this clonotype: This is likely a read error, given that the CDR3 carries no conserved phenylalanine or tryptophan at its end. It is unclear where the CDR3 begins or ends on the DNA, so no DNA is shown, and the CDR3 is as TCRdb lists it. V and J are TRBV19 and TRBJ2-7; the D call TRBD2 from the table was never checked on the DNA. Germline loops: CDR1 LNHDA, CDR2 SQIVND (reference sequence). The CDR3 has 9 amino acids, counting both end residues. The CDR3 reads CASSRTTSG.

Regarding this clonotype: Just one base apart from a much larger clone, this may be a read error. The V call is TRBV9, the J call TRBJ1-1, with D tentatively TRBD1 (6 bases). The CDR3 runs 13 residues. The germline V gene has CDR1 SGDLS and CDR2 YYNGEE. V lost 0 bases and J lost 11, with 14 bases in between. CDR3 coding DNA: TGTGCCAGCAGCGTAGAGGGGGGAGGTGATGCTTTCTTT. Residues: CASSVEGGGDAFF.

CDR3 DNA sequence: TGTGCCACCAGCAGAGATCAGGGGAGCACTGAAGCTTTCTTT. This translates into CATSRDQGSTEAFF. The gene calls are TRBV15 and TRBJ1-1; D is perhaps TRBD1 (6 bases). The germline V gene has CDR1 LNHNV and CDR2 YYDKDF (reference sequence). Trimming took 0 bases from V and 4 from J, leaving 9 bases between them. The CDR3 is 14 residues long.

The sample holds many counts of this clonotype. V gene TRBV4-1 combines with J gene TRBJ2-3, with a weak D call TRBD2 (5 bases). Trimming removed 4 bases at V and 2 bases at J, with 10 bases between. CDR3 length equals 14 residues. Germline-derived CDR1 and CDR2 are MGHRA and YSYEKL. CDR3 DNA sequence: TGCGCCAGCAGCCCCGGAGGAGACACAGATACGCAGTATTTT. It specifies CASSPGGDTDTQYF.

The chain carries TRBV2 and TRBJ2-3, with 9 bases that match TRBD2. V dropped 1 base and J dropped 4; count of bases not matched to a gene: 0. The CDR3 is made up of 14 amino acids. Germline V gene data show CDR1 as SNHLY and CDR2 as FYNNEI. The CDR3 region has the DNA TGTGCCAGCAGTGAAGGGACTAGCGCAGATACGCAGTATTTT. Translated, it gives CASSEGTSADTQYF.